This TCR beta chain was observed in a study of cytomegalovirus exposure and HLA in healthy donors. Primers for the PCR totalled 60 Vbeta and 13 Jbeta. Clones were sequenced by immunoSEQ multiplex PCR, and TCRdb holds only the in-frame ones, with some missing. The profile shows roughly 120,000 clones, less than 80% of them singletons. Germline V gives CDR1 MDHEN, CDR2 SYDVKM. This CDR3 has 16 amino acids. Losses at the gene ends were 3 bases for V and 6 bases for J; bases not matched to a gene: 8. The sequence came from a woman aged 45-60 years in good health and CMV-seropositive. The sequencing sample was made of PBMCs. V usage is TRBV28 and J usage is TRBJ1-2, with 12 bases fitting TRBD1. The CDR3 spells CASSFKPGQGADGYTF. The CDR3 DNA follows: TGTGCCAGCAGTTTTAAACCGGGACAGGGGGCGGATGGCTACACCTTC.